This TCR beta chain was recovered during a study of blood T cell repertoires in COVID-19 (dated by TCRdb to 2018 to 2020). Broadly, across the study: Samples covering the acute and convalescent phases of COVID-19 were provided by collaborators in the United States, Italy and Spain. The prospective study material was composed of cDNA or gDNA derived from T cells, B-cell-depleted T cells, or PBMCs. Subjects who had been exposed to COVID-19, were actively infected with it, or had recovered from it provided the deeply sampled blood TCRbeta repertoires that made up the dataset. A freely available public database, intended as a resource for researchers studying the immune response to SARS-CoV-2, is where the repertoires were released. Samples were obtained from the ongoing ImmuneRACE study (first 160 participants) and from about 1,300 subjects provided by 6 global collaborators. Nearly every sample came with metadata listing a de-identified subject ID, COVID-19 status, age in years and sex. Where available, HLA class I and class II types were obtained from metadata supplied by the sample provider rather than from assay-based typing. General conclusions and limits of the study: The quantity of clinical and demographic metadata differed by source and by participant and was supplied without curation.

For this clone: Its antigen is still unknown. The sample holds no much larger clone one base away, and base qualities are not on file.

Taken from cysteine to phenylalanine, the CDR3 has 14 residues. Only the CDR3 DNA is retained, 42 bases long and in frame from the first base. Germline trimming: 4 bases from V, 3 bases from J; junction bases outside gene matches: 5. For CDR1 and CDR2, the germline V gene (reference sequence) lists GTSNPN and SVGIG. One collaborating source in Seattle enrolled patients during active infection and followed them longitudinally through the course of disease. Each collaborating institution followed its own protocols to collect whole blood in K2EDTA tubes. Collaborator samples were shipped for TCRbeta analysis as frozen whole blood, isolated PBMCs, or DNA extracted from either sample type. The immunoSEQ Assay, a bias-controlled multiplex PCR, was used to amplify TCRbeta CDR3 regions from genomic DNA. The original methods were these. Nucleated cell counts per sample were estimated from amplification of reference gene primers within the assay. To quantify the absolute abundance of each unique TCRbeta CDR3 rearrangement, sequence reads were collapsed and filtered. Productive Simpson clonality was computed per sample as the square root of Simpson's diversity index over productive rearrangements. The source is immuneACCESS, and TCRdb retained only in-frame sequences with V and J called. Part of the clones is not carried over; for the studies checked, unresolved V genes explain less than half of this, and the remainder is unexplained. The V and J calls and clone size are taken from that table; D and trimming were inferred from the DNA. The sample profile shows under 450,000 clones; less than 90% of them were found once. The biggest ten clones account for less than 9% of the sample.

Specimen: peripheral blood. This clonotype was obtained from an older woman with COVID-19, enrolled during active disease. This chain joins TRBV30 to TRBJ1-4, and 7 junction bases match TRBD1. The sequence in DNA is TGTGCCTGGACCCCCAGGGGGGCTAATGAAAAACTGTTTTTT. Its protein reads: CAWTPRGANEKLFF. With the portions outside the CDR3 filled from the reference TRBV30 and TRBJ1-4 genes, the complete variable region becomes SQTIHQWPATLVQPVGSPLSLECTVEGTSNPNLYWYRQAAGRGLQLLFYSVGIGQISSEVPQNLSASRPQDRQFILSSKKLLLSDSGFYLCAWTPRGANEKLFFGSGTQLSVL.